The 24 T cell receptor beta chains in this list originate from one sample, sequenced in a study of cytomegalovirus exposure and HLA in healthy donors. TCRdb's copy holds only in-frame clones and misses some; the assay was immunoSEQ multiplex PCR. This sample carries just under 75,000 clones, just under 95% of them seen once, and the ten largest clones take more than 2.5%. The specimen sequenced was PBMCs. Receptors were obtained from a woman between 18 and 29 years old in good health and CMV-seropositive.

The chain employs TRBV27 and TRBJ2-1; 8 bases are a match to TRBD2. The CDR3 length is 14 residues. The germline CDR1 and CDR2 sequences are MNHEY and SMNVEV (reference sequence). J lost 4 bases, V lost 2 bases, and 1 base had no gene match. CDR3 region: CASSLAGGYNEQFF. The CDR3 nucleotides are TGTGCCAGCAGTTTAGCGGGGGGTTACAATGAGCAGTTCTTC.

The chain has TRBV27 and TRBJ2-7, with D possibly TRBD1 on 5 matching bases. The CDR3 covers 14 residues. V gave up 2 bases and J gave up 2 bases, with 10 bases separating them. Germline CDR1 reads MNHEY; CDR2 reads SMNVEV (reference sequence). CDR3 protein: CASSLAAGTYEQYF. DNA of the CDR3: TGTGCCAGCAGTTTAGCGGCAGGGACCTACGAGCAGTACTTC.

The V and J genes are TRBV4-1 and TRBJ1-1, with 7 bases identical to TRBD1. Trimming removed 5 bases from V and 1 base from J; junction bases left unmatched: 7. Germline CDR1 reads MGHRA; CDR2 reads YSYEKL. The CDR3 consists of 15 residues. The CDR3 DNA follows: TGCGCCAGCAGCAACCACAGGGGCCGGAACACTGAAGCTTTCTTT. This encodes CASSNHRGRNTEAFF.

This chain connects TRBV4-1 to TRBJ1-2; D unresolved. Germline CDR1 is MGHRA and CDR2 is YSYEKL. V gave up 2 bases and J gave up 8 bases, with 15 bases separating them. The length of the CDR3 is 14 residues. The CDR3: CASSQFPGSKGYTF. The DNA for the CDR3 is TGCGCCAGCAGCCAATTCCCAGGATCTAAAGGCTACACCTTC.

V gene TRBV29-1 combines with J gene TRBJ2-5, with D perhaps TRBD2 (5 bases). The CDR3 consists of 14 residues. In germline, CDR1 is SQVTM, CDR2 ANQGSEA. V gave up 4 bases and J gave up 5 bases, with 17 bases separating them. The CDR3 spells CSVGHPGGGETQYF. The CDR3 DNA follows: TGCAGCGTTGGTCATCCGGGTGGAGGCGAGACCCAGTACTTC.

The chain combines TRBV19 with TRBJ1-1; 9 positions match TRBD1. This CDR3 has 16 residues. Trimming at V came to 6 bases and at J to 7 bases, leaving 15 bases not matched to a gene. CDR1 is LNHDA, CDR2 SQIVND, per germline (reference sequence). The CDR3 bases are TGTGCCAGTAGACCGACAGGGGGGAACGTCGTGGATGAAGCTTTCTTT. This translates into CASRPTGGNVVDEAFF.

In nucleotides, the CDR3 is TGTGCCAGCAGCTTAGGTCTAGCGAAACCTGAGGCGAATGAGCAGTTCTTC. Translating it yields CASSLGLAKPEANEQFF. The rearrangement joins TRBV5-4 to TRBJ2-1; D might be TRBD2 (6 bases). The CDR3 contains 17 residues. The V gene lost 2 bases and the J gene lost 7 bases, with 22 bases spanning the gap. CDR1 and CDR2 (germline): SGHNT, YYREEE (reference sequence).

The chain links TRBV4-1 to TRBJ1-1, with no clear D. Germline V gene sequence: CDR1 MGHRA, CDR2 YSYEKL. V was shortened by 0 bases and J by 1 base, with 12 bases between the two germline ends. The CDR3 sequence is 16 residues long. The CDR3: CASSQEIQLGNTEAFF. The CDR3 DNA reads TGCGCCAGCAGCCAAGAAATCCAACTTGGGAACACTGAAGCTTTCTTT.

V and J are TRBV15 and TRBJ2-3; 10 bases match TRBD2. The CDR3 sequence is 21 residues long. The ends lost 1 base at V and 0 bases at J; junction bases unmatched: 16. Per the germline V gene, CDR1 is LNHNV and CDR2 is YYDKDF (reference sequence). This chain's CDR3 is CATSRAKLAGQITPSTDTQYF. The CDR3 DNA sequence: TGTGCCACCAGCAGAGCCAAACTAGCGGGGCAAATTACTCCTAGCACAGATACGCAGTATTTT.

The chain has TRBV5-5 and TRBJ2-7; 7 nucleotides match TRBD1. The CDR3 is 15 residues long. The V and J ends lost 4 bases and 3 bases, in that order; junction bases with no gene match: 10. Germline-derived CDR1 and CDR2 are SGHKS and YYEKEE (reference sequence). The CDR3 region is CASSAIGGSIYEQYF. The CDR3 DNA is TGTGCCAGCAGCGCTATAGGGGGCTCCATCTACGAGCAGTACTTC.

The gene calls are TRBV9 and TRBJ2-1; the match to TRBD2 covers 7 bases. The CDR3 is 16 amino acids. The germline V gene has CDR1 SGDLS and CDR2 YYNGEE. The J segment lost 2 bases and the V segment lost 2 bases, leaving 7 bases of the junction unmatched. The CDR3 sequence is CASSVRLAGTYNEQFF. CDR3 nucleotides: TGTGCCAGCAGCGTTAGACTAGCTGGTACCTACAATGAGCAGTTCTTC.

The rearrangement uses TRBV30 and TRBJ1-5, with D possibly being TRBD1 (5 bases). The CDR3 contains 14 residues. The V end lost 8 bases, the J end lost 11 bases, and 25 bases lay between the germline ends. Germline lookup yields CDR1 GTSNPN and CDR2 SVGIG (reference sequence). CDR3 coding DNA: TGTGCCGGATCAAAGGGACCGGGAGGGGTAGCCCAGCATTTT. Amino acid sequence: CAGSKGPGGVAQHF.

This chain uses TRBV19 with TRBJ2-2; possibly TRBD1 for D (7 bases). The V gene lost 4 bases and the J gene lost 4 bases, with 10 bases spanning the gap. In germline, CDR1 is LNHDA, CDR2 SQIVND (reference sequence). This CDR3 spans 14 amino acids. The CDR3 sequence: CASSTGGGTGELFF. CDR3 nucleotide sequence: TGTGCCAGTAGTACAGGGGGAGGCACCGGGGAGCTGTTTTTT.

The V call is TRBV4-1, the J call TRBJ2-1, with 10 bases identical to TRBD1. Trimming took 3 bases from V and 6 from J; bases not matched to a gene: 14. CDR1 and CDR2 from the germline V gene are MGHRA and YSYEKL. The CDR3 spans 18 residues. The CDR3 DNA sequence: TGCGCCAGCAGCCACCCCCTACCCGGGACAGGGGCAGGCAATGAGCAGTTCTTC. This translates into CASSHPLPGTGAGNEQFF.

The CDR3 spells CASSTGTGPGGELFF. DNA of the CDR3: TGTGCCAGCAGTACCGGGACAGGCCCTGGGGGGGAGCTGTTTTTT. V gene TRBV27 combines with J gene TRBJ2-2; 8 nucleotides match TRBD1. V dropped 5 bases and J dropped 8; count of bases not matched to a gene: 10. The CDR3 has 15 residues. Per the germline V gene, CDR1 is MNHEY and CDR2 is SMNVEV (reference sequence).

The rearrangement joins TRBV11-2 to TRBJ2-1; D perhaps matches TRBD2 (6 bases). Trimming pared 4 bases from V and 2 bases from J, leaving 12 bases between. CDR1 is SGHAT and CDR2 is FQNNGV in the germline V gene. This CDR3 comprises 15 residues. CDR3 sequence reads: CASSYSGKAYNEQFF. The CDR3, as DNA: TGTGCCAGCAGCTATAGCGGAAAGGCCTACAATGAGCAGTTCTTC.

Points on this clone: A read error may account for a junction end that differs from germline. The chain couples TRBV6-1 to TRBJ1-2; 12 bases are shared with TRBD1. CDR3 size: 11 residues. CDR1 is MNHNS and CDR2 is SASEGT in the germline V gene. DNA of the CDR3: TGTGCCAGCAGGGGGACAGGGGGCTGCACCTTC. It specifies CASRGTGGCTF.

The DNA of the CDR3 is TGTGCCAGCAGTAAGACAGGGGGAAATCAGCCCCAGCATTTT. Its translation is CASSKTGGNQPQHF. This chain joins TRBV6-1 and TRBJ1-5; 9 positions agree with TRBD1. The CDR3 spans 14 residues. With V trimmed by 5 bases and J by 4 bases, 3 bases remained unmatched. Germline V lookup: CDR1 MNHNS, CDR2 SASEGT.

The V gene is TRBV4-1, the J gene TRBJ2-1, with 7 positions matching TRBD2. V shed 4 bases and J 4 bases; nucleotides not matched to a gene: 13. This CDR3 comprises 17 residues. From germline, CDR1 is MGHRA and CDR2 YSYEKL. The CDR3 bases are TGCGCCAGCAGCCGAACCCCTAGCGGAACCGATTACAATGAGCAGTTCTTC. It specifies CASSRTPSGTDYNEQFF.

The genes are TRBV5-1 and TRBJ1-1; 7 bases agree with TRBD1. The CDR3 contains 14 residues. J was trimmed by 5 bases and V by 2 bases; bases with no gene match: 6. CDR1 and CDR2 (germline): SGHRS, YFSETQ. As DNA, the CDR3 is TGCGCCAGCAGCTTACTGCAGGGGGAGACTGAAGCTTTCTTT. Amino acid sequence: CASSLLQGETEAFF.

The chain recombines TRBV6-6 with TRBJ1-1, with D tentatively TRBD1 (6 bases). With 10 bases removed from V and 1 base from J, the gap between germline ends came to 19 bases. This CDR3 region has 15 residues. Germline values: CDR1 MNHNY, CDR2 SVGAGI (reference sequence). The CDR3 DNA follows: TGTGCCATAAGAACGGGGGGCAGTTGGAACACTGAAGCTTTCTTT. Translating it yields CAIRTGGSWNTEAFF.

Only one count was recorded for this clone. The chain is built from TRBV19 and TRBJ2-4; a possible D gene is TRBD1 (6 bases). Germline V gives CDR1 LNHDA, CDR2 SQIVND (reference sequence). Between the trimmed V and J ends, which lost 1 base and 0 bases, there was a span of 10 bases. The length of the CDR3 is 16 residues. The CDR3 reads CASSIGDRRAKNIQYF. In DNA, the CDR3 is TGTGCCAGTAGTATAGGAGACAGGCGAGCCAAAAACATTCAGTACTTC.

The chain joins TRBV6-1 to TRBJ2-1; perhaps TRBD1 as D (6 bases). The CDR3 is 13 residues long. Germline V gene lookup returns CDR1 MNHNS and CDR2 SASEGT. Trimming left V 8 bases short and J 5 bases short, with 13 bases between. This chain's CDR3 is CASCHRVDNEQFF. CDR3 sequence (DNA): TGTGCCAGCTGCCACAGGGTAGACAATGAGCAGTTCTTC.

This chain uses TRBV6-1 with TRBJ1-5, with 8 nucleotides matching TRBD1. V shed 2 bases and J 4 bases; nucleotides not matched to a gene: 4. This CDR3 region has 15 residues. The germline V gene encodes CDR1 MNHNS and CDR2 SASEGT. The CDR3, as DNA: TGTGCCAGCAGTGAATCGAGGACAGGGAATCAGCCCCAGCATTTT. Translated: CASSESRTGNQPQHF.